This T cell receptor beta chain was identified during a study of radiotherapy plus CTLA-4 blockade in lung cancer. Study as a whole: Of the patients, 15% to 20% showed objective responses and about 30% attained disease control. Whole-study results and caveats: Blood-borne expansion of tumor-derived TCR clones followed radiotherapy plus ipilimumab. The authors reported that early blood T cell clone dynamics, with interferon-beta, best predicted response.

With respect to this clone: Antigen: not known.

Libraries were prepared by immunoSEQ multiplex PCR; TCRdb keeps only in-frame clonotypes and omits some of them. The sample contains 110,000 or so clones, approximately 80% of which appear only once. Those patients who had chemo-refractory metastatic non-small-cell lung cancer were given focal radiation along with CTLA-4 blockade through ipilimumab. Trimming cost V 6 bases and J 7 bases, with 24 bases left between them. CDR3 size: 17 residues. From germline, CDR1 is SEHNR and CDR2 FQNEAQ (reference sequence). The material was peripheral blood, obtained from a patient treated with radiotherapy plus ipilimumab. This chain links TRBV7-9 with TRBJ2-2, with D perhaps TRBD2 (6 bases). This TCR was sampled from a human donor with non-small cell lung cancer who had a partial response to radiotherapy plus ipilimumab. CDR3 region: CASSTIGGISLYGELFF. CDR3 bases: TGTGCCAGCAGTACTATTGGGGGGATCTCTCTGTACGGGGAGCTGTTTTTT.